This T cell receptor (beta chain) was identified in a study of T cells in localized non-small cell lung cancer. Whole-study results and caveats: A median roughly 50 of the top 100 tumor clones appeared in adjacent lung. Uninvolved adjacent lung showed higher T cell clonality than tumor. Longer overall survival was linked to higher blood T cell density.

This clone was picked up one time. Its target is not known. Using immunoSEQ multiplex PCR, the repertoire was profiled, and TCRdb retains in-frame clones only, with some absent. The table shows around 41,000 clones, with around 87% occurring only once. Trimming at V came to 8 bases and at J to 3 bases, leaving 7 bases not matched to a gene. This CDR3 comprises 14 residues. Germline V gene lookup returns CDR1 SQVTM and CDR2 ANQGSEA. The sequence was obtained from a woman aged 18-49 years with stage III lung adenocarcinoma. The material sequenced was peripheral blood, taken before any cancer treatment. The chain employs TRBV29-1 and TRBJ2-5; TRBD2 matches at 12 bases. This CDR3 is CSHSSGGVKETQYF. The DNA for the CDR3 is TGCAGCCACTCTAGCGGGGGGGTTAAAGAGACCCAGTACTTC.